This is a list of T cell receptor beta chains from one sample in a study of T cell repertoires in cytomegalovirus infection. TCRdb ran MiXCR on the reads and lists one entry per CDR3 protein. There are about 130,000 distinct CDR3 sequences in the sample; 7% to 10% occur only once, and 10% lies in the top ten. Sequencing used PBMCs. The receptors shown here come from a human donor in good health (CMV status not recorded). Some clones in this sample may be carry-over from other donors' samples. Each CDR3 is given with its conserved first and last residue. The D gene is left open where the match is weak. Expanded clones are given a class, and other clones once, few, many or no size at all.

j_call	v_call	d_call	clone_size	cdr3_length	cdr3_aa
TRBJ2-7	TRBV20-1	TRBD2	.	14	CSASRLAGSYEQYF
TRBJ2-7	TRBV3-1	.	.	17	CASSQEPRILPPYEQYF
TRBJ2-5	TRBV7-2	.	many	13	CASSIYREETQYF
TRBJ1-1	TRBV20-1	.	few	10	CSAPDSEAFF
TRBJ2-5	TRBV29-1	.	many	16	CSVYPIRSTQGETQYF
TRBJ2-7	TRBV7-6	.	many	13	CASSQSVSYEQYF
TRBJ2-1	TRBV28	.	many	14	CASSGWGSTAQQFF
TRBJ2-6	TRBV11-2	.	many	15	CASSFQVSGANVLTF
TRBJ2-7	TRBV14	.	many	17	CASSHGLLPVEPYEQYF
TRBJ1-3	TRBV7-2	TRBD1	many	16	CASSSRDRGLENTIYF
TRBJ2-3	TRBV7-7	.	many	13	CASSFIPTDTQYF
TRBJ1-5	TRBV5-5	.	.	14	CASSPDRIDQPQHF
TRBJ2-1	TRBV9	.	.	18	CASSVGSKGSSSYNEQFF
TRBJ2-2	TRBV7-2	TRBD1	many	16	CASSSGQGVNTGELFF
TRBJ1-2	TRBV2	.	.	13	CASSSTEGYGYTF
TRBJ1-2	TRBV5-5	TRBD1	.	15	CASSSQGEGAYGYTF
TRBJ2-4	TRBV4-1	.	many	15	CASSQLQGTKNIQYF
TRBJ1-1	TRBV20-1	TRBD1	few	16	CSARDPGQGVDTEAFF
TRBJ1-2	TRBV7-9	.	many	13	CARRTGSDYGYTF
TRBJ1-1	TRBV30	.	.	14	CASIIKGSNTEAFF
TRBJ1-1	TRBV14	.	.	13	CASSLDPSDKAFF
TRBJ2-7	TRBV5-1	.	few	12	CASSLAGPEQYF
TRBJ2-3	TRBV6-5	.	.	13	CASRSPASDTQYF
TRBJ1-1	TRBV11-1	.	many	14	CASSTGRLNTEAFF
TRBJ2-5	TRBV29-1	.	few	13	CSVALGGRETQYF
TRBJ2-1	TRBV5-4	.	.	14	CASSLAGGVNEQFF
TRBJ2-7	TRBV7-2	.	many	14	CASSSTGRSYEQYF
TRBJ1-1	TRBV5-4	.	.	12	CASSSGAAEAFF
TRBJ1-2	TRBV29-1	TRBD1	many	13	CSVDRDRDNGYTF
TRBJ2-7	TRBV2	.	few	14	CASRLRDTHYEQYF
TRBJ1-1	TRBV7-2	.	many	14	CASSPQGMNTEAFF
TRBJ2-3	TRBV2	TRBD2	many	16	CASRVLAGGSTDTQYF
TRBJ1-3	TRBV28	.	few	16	CASSLSPGTGRNTIYF
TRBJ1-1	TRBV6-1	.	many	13	CASSENTNTEAFF
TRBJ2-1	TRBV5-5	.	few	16	CASSLVVGSSYNEQFF
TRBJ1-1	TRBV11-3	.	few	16	CASSLGGVGSNTEAFF
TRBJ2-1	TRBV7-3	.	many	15	CASSVGLGSYNEQFF
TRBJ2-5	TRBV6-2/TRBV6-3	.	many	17	CASSYGLAPSYQETQYF
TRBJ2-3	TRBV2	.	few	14	CASSRAGITDTQYF
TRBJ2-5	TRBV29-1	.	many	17	CSVALAGGKLRSETQYF
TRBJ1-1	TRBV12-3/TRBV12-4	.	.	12	CASSLSQSEAFF
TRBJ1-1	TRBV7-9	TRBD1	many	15	CASSLGQGNFAEAFF
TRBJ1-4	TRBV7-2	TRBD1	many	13	CASSSGQGEKLFF
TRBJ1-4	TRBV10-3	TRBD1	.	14	CTIRSGTGNEKLFF
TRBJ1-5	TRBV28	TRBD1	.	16	CASRGQGVRTNQPQHF
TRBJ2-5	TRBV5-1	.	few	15	CASSLYRTMQETQYF
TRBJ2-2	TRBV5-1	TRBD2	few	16	CASSTMGTSGAGELFF
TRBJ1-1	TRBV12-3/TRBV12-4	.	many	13	CASSTSTGTEAFF
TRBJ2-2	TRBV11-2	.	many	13	CASSLIGTGELFF
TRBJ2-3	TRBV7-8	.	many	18	CASSLRDSASPSTDTQYF
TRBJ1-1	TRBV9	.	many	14	CASSVGSWSTEAFF
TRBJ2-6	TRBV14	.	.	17	CASSQEEGQAGANVLTF
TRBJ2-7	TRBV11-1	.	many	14	CASTPPGPTYEQYF
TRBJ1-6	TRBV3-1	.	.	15	CASSQEFRGQGPLHF